This T cell receptor beta chain was identified in a study of identifying expanded T cells in peripheral blood. Turning to this clone: Antigen: not known.

No infections or other immune events were documented during collection. TCRdb's table, derived via immunoSEQ multiplex PCR, lists solely in-frame clones and lacks some. The repertoire has 95,000 to 100,000 clones, around 88% of them found once; the top ten carry about a sixth. Points from the study as a whole: Roughly 1.2 clones differed between technical replicates, versus roughly 17 and 20 over time. Variance in clone template counts between approximately two-week samples significantly increased with total template count across all healthy donors.

Sequenced input: blood. This TCR was recovered from a person aged 18 to 75 in good health.

The CDR3 loop reads CASSQQGGTEAFF. The CDR3 DNA reads TGTGCCAGCAGTCAACAGGGAGGGACTGAAGCTTTCTTT. The rearrangement joins TRBV6-1 to TRBJ1-1; tentatively, D is TRBD1 (6 bases). The CDR3 extends over 13 amino acids. Germline-derived CDR1 and CDR2 are MNHNS and SASEGT. The V end lost 5 bases, the J end lost 5 bases, and 12 bases lay between the germline ends.